This section outlines one T cell receptor beta chain sequence together with its context. Its antigen remains unknown. TCRdb's table, derived via immunoSEQ multiplex PCR, lists solely in-frame clones and lacks some. The table includes just under 85,000 clones, roughly 90% detected once. This record belongs to a study of graft-versus-host responses after intestinal transplantation. Overall study context: Recipients had multivisceral, liver-intestinal, or isolated intestinal transplants. Every one of the recipients received anti-thymocyte globulin induction and afterwards took tacrolimus and steroids for 3 to 4 years. Whole-study findings and limits: In recipient marrow, GvH clones were found, and some appeared first in ileum or blood.

The germline V and J ends were trimmed by 1 base and 9 bases, with 10 bases remaining between them. Germline CDR1 is SGHAT and CDR2 is FQNNGV. This CDR3 has 14 amino acids. The receptor comes from a human donor who was the organ donor for an intestinal transplant. The gene calls are TRBV11-2 and TRBJ1-6; D not resolved. The sequencing used unstimulated CD8+ T cells sorted from spleen or lymph node cells, collected before transplant. The CDR3 reads CASSLGGMGSPLHF. CDR3 DNA sequence: TGTGCCAGCAGCTTAGGGGGTATGGGTTCACCCCTCCACTTT.